This entry concerns a single TCR beta chain. The antigen is undetermined. Germline CDR1 reads GTSNPN; CDR2 reads SVGIG (reference sequence). V was pared by 3 bases and J by 5 bases, with 5 bases of the junction left unmatched. The CDR3 loop spans 13 amino acids. This sample was taken from a study of CD8+ T cells in alopecia areata. General observations from the study: Amid tofacitinib therapy, many expanded lesional clones stayed present in scalp and blood.

RNA was extracted and reverse transcribed into cDNA as the sequencing template. The table came from immunoSEQ multiplex PCR; TCRdb's copy has only in-frame clones and leaves some out. Among 120,000 to 150,000 clones listed, roughly 82% were seen once. Treatment meaning: oral pan-JAK inhibitor, 5-10 mg twice daily. The chain joins TRBV30 to TRBJ2-7; 9 bases are shared with TRBD1. The sample in question was CD8+ T cells sorted from blood, obtained at week 4, from a patient treated with tofacitinib. This sequence was found in a human donor with alopecia areata. The CDR3 region has the DNA TGTGCCTGGAGCGACAGGACAGGGGACGAGCAGTACTTC. Its protein product is CAWSDRTGDEQYF.